This T cell receptor (beta chain) was recorded in a study of a mutant IDH1 vaccine in newly diagnosed glioma. Whole-study context: Standard pretreatment was either radiotherapy, temozolomide, or, for most, radiochemotherapy with temozolomide. Whole-study findings and limits: With respect to changes in top peripheral T cell clonotypes, pseudoprogression seemed unrelated.

Assay used: immunoSEQ multiplex PCR; TCRdb lists only in-frame clones, some missing. The table has roughly 29,000 clones, 80% seen once. The CDR3 extends over 15 amino acids. J lost 7 bases, V lost 3 bases, and 6 bases had no gene match. The germline V gene encodes CDR1 MNHEY and CDR2 SMNVEV (reference sequence). Time point reported: week 23, last vaccination. Doses of 300 ug of mutant IDH1 20-mer peptide were given with topical imiquimod. With regard to this clone: Its antigen is currently unknown.

V and J are TRBV27 and TRBJ1-4, with 9 bases aligning to TRBD1. The TCR sequence derives from a woman between 18 and 29 years old with glioma. Sequencing was performed on PBMCs, taken from a glioma patient whose treatment included an IDH1 peptide vaccine. CDR3 nucleotide sequence: TGTGCCAGCAGTTTGCAGGGACAGGGTGGTGAAAAACTGTTTTTT. Translating gives CASSLQGQGGEKLFF.